A single sample gave rise to the 18 T cell receptor beta chains below, sequenced in a study of beta chain features in type 1 diabetes. Study results and caveats: Significant though moderate, a shortening of TCRB CDR3s appeared in all four CD4+ subsets of Type 1 diabetes patients.

Their antigens remain unidentified. Since all of the isolated RNA was reverse transcribed, expressed TCRB transcripts were what got sequenced. Repertoires were generated with immunoSEQ multiplex PCR, while TCRdb's copy carries only in-frame clones and drops some. The sample holds more than 250,000 clones, 20% to 25% seen once. Sequenced sample: naive CD4+ T cells from blood. The receptor set was obtained from a woman aged 25 to 45 with type 1 diabetes.

This clone has a handful of counts. This chain links TRBV5-1 with TRBJ2-1; D gene ambiguous. The CDR3 runs to 11 residues. The germline gives CDR1 SGHRS, CDR2 YFSETQ. Trimming pared 6 bases from V and 6 bases from J, leaving 7 bases between. The CDR3 DNA reads as TGCGCCAGCATGCAGGTCAATGAGCAGTTCTTC. This sequence encodes CASMQVNEQFF.

The J gene is TRBJ2-3, the V gene TRBV4-2, with D possibly TRBD2 on 5 matching bases. CDR1 is LGHNA and CDR2 is YNFKEQ in the germline V gene. The V and J ends lost 3 bases and 2 bases respectively, with 15 bases between them. This CDR3 has 16 amino acids. Here the CDR3 DNA reads TGTGCCAGCAGCCATATTAACACGGGAACCACAGATACGCAGTATTTT. This translates into CASSHINTGTTDTQYF.

This clone was seen a few times. The chain couples TRBV7-9 to TRBJ1-4; the D is unclear. There are 15 residues in the CDR3. Between the trimmed V and J ends, which lost 5 bases and 6 bases, there was a span of 16 bases. The germline CDR1 and CDR2 sequences are SEHNR and FQNEAQ (reference sequence). The CDR3 here is CASSPGVVEDEKLFF. The CDR3 coding sequence is TGTGCCAGCAGCCCCGGAGTCGTCGAGGATGAAAAACTGTTTTTT.

This clone was counted a few times. CDR3 in amino acids: CSAGGEYGYTF. In DNA, the CDR3 is TGCAGTGCCGGAGGGGAATATGGCTACACCTTC. The V gene is TRBV20-1, the J gene TRBJ1-2; D is perhaps TRBD1 (5 bases). The CDR3 extends over 11 amino acids. CDR1 and CDR2 from the germline V gene are DFQATT and SNEGSKA (reference sequence). V was cut by 6 bases and J by 5 bases, with 10 bases left in between.

This clone showed up just a few times. The chain has TRBV28 and TRBJ2-6, with D unresolved. The germline V and J ends were trimmed by 4 bases and 2 bases, with 6 bases remaining between them. The CDR3 has 14 residues. Per the germline V gene, CDR1 is MDHEN and CDR2 is SYDVKM. In DNA form, the CDR3 reads TGTGCCAGCAGTTCCCCTACTGGGGCCAACGTCCTGACTTTC. Its protein is CASSSPTGANVLTF.

This clone was seen a few times. This chain uses TRBV2 with TRBJ1-2; D might be TRBD1 (5 bases). There are 13 residues in the CDR3. V lost 6 bases and J 4 bases, leaving 12 bases between the germline ends. The germline gives CDR1 SNHLY, CDR2 FYNNEI. This CDR3 is CASSPGTTYGYTF. CDR3 coding DNA: TGTGCCAGCAGCCCCGGGACTACCTATGGCTACACCTTC.

The V call is TRBV18, the J call TRBJ1-2; TRBD1 agrees at 7 bases. The CDR3 length is 15 residues. Germline V CDR1 and CDR2: KGHSH, LQKENI. With 4 bases clipped from V and 7 bases from J, the junction kept 12 bases outside the gene matches. CDR3 nucleotides: TGTGCCAGCTCACAAAATGACGACAGGGCGGGTGGCTACACCTTC. Encoded protein: CASSQNDDRAGGYTF. The full variable domain, completed using reference TRBV18 and TRBJ1-2, is NAGVMQNPRHLVRRRGQEARLRCSPMKGHSHVYWYRQLPEEGLKFMVYLQKENIIDESGMPKERFSAEFPKEGPSILRIQQVVRGDSAAYFCASSQNDDRAGGYTFGSGTRLTVV.

This clone was found a few times. The same CDR3 arises from other DNA sequences in this sample as well. The gene calls are TRBV18 and TRBJ2-5; TRBD2 is a possible D gene (6 bases). In germline, CDR1 is KGHSH, CDR2 LQKENI. CDR3 size: 13 residues. V lost 2 bases, J lost 5 bases, and 9 bases lay in between. CDR3 DNA sequence: TGTGCCAGCTCACCAGGAGGGAAGGAGACCCAGTACTTC. This codes for CASSPGGKETQYF.

J is TRBJ1-2 and V is TRBV4-1; 8 nucleotides agree with TRBD1. The CDR3 is 20 residues long. Germline CDR1 MGHRA, CDR2 YSYEKL. Trimming took 4 bases from V and 0 from J; bases not matched to a gene: 19. Here the CDR3 reads CASSPVLGQGGGPTNYGYTF. CDR3 bases: TGCGCCAGCAGCCCAGTGCTCGGACAGGGTGGAGGACCTACTAACTATGGCTACACCTTC.

This chain connects TRBV6-1 to TRBJ2-1; 7 bases are shared with TRBD1. With 6 bases clipped from V and 4 bases from J, the junction kept 6 bases outside the gene matches. The V gene's germline CDR1 is MNHNS and CDR2 SASEGT. This CDR3 is 14 amino acids long. CDR3: CASSLGTDYNEQFF. For the CDR3, the DNA is TGTGCCAGCAGCCTCGGGACAGATTACAATGAGCAGTTCTTC.

The chain couples TRBV29-1 to TRBJ1-2, with D perhaps matching TRBD1 (5 bases). The CDR3 extends over 12 amino acids. CDR1 is SQVTM, CDR2 ANQGSEA, per germline. Deletions cut 7 bases from V and 1 base from J, with 10 bases between. CDR3 DNA: TGCAGCGCTGGGGCCAGTAACTATGGCTACACCTTC. Its translation is CSAGASNYGYTF.

The rearrangement joins TRBV14 to TRBJ2-5; 9 bases match TRBD2. With V trimmed by 2 bases and J by 2 bases, 12 bases remained unmatched. Germline V gives CDR1 SGHDN, CDR2 FVKESK. The CDR3 runs 18 residues. CDR3 protein: CASSQSLVAGEPQETQYF. DNA for the CDR3: TGTGCCAGCAGCCAAAGTCTAGTAGCGGGAGAACCTCAAGAGACCCAGTACTTC.

This clone came up a few times. The rearrangement joins TRBV9 to TRBJ2-3, with 14 bases matching TRBD2. V shed 2 bases, J shed 5 bases, and the junction held 4 bases outside the gene matches. The CDR3 loop spans 16 amino acids. CDR1 and CDR2 (germline): SGDLS, YYNGEE. CDR3 DNA sequence: TGTGCCAGCAGCGTCGGGACTAGCGGGAGCCTAGATACGCAGTATTTT. This gives the protein CASSVGTSGSLDTQYF.

J is TRBJ2-3 and V is TRBV29-1, with a weak D call TRBD1 (5 bases). The CDR3 spans 12 residues. Per germline, CDR1 SQVTM and CDR2 ANQGSEA. V was clipped by 7 bases and J by 2 bases, with 10 bases between them. As DNA, the CDR3 is TGCAGCGCTAGACAGCCCACAGATACGCAGTATTTT. Translation gives CSARQPTDTQYF.

This clone has only a few counts. This chain links TRBV5-4 with TRBJ2-3, with a weak D call TRBD2 (8 bases). V gave up 2 bases and J gave up 0 bases, with 16 bases separating them. Per germline, CDR1 SGHNT and CDR2 YYREEE (reference sequence). This CDR3 is 17 amino acids long. CDR3 sequence: CASSFRREGASTDTQYF. The CDR3 coding sequence is TGTGCCAGCAGCTTTCGCCGGGAGGGGGCTAGCACAGATACGCAGTATTTT.

This clone came up a few times. The rearrangement joins TRBV5-1 to TRBJ2-7; 9 bases line up with TRBD2. Germline V gene sequence: CDR1 SGHRS, CDR2 YFSETQ. The CDR3 has 15 amino acids. Losses at the gene ends were 1 base for V and 3 bases for J; bases not matched to a gene: 5. The CDR3 protein is CASSLIRGGDYEQYF. The DNA of the CDR3 is TGCGCCAGCAGCTTGATCCGCGGGGGGGACTACGAGCAGTACTTC.

In this sample, this clone turned up a few times. V gene TRBV18 combines with J gene TRBJ1-2; D is unresolved. Trimming stripped 1 base from V and 0 bases from J, with 18 bases between. Germline V lookup: CDR1 KGHSH, CDR2 LQKENI. There are 18 residues in the CDR3. The CDR3 DNA reads TGTGCCAGCTCACCACAATGGGGAGACGGAAGAGCTAACTATGGCTACACCTTC. Translation gives CASSPQWGDGRANYGYTF.

This sequence joins TRBV7-9 and TRBJ1-2; D unclear. Germline loops: CDR1 SEHNR, CDR2 FQNEAQ (reference sequence). CDR3 length: 14 residues. The V end lost 1 base, the J end lost 0 bases, and 6 bases lay between the germline ends. The DNA for the CDR3 is TGTGCCAGCAGCTTAGTCGGAGCTAACTATGGCTACACCTTC. As protein: CASSLVGANYGYTF.